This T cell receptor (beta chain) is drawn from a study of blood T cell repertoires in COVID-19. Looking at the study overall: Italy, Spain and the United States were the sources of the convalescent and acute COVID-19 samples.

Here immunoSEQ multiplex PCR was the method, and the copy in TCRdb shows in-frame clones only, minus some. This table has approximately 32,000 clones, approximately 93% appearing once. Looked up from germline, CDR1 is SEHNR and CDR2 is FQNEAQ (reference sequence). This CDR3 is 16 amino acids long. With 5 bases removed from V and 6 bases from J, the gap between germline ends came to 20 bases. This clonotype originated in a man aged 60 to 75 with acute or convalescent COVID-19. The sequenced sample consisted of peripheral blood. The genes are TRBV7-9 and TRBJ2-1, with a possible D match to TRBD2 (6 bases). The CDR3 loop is CASSGRREIVSNEQFF. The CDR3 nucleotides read TGTGCCAGCAGCGGAAGGCGGGAAATAGTCTCCAATGAGCAGTTCTTC.